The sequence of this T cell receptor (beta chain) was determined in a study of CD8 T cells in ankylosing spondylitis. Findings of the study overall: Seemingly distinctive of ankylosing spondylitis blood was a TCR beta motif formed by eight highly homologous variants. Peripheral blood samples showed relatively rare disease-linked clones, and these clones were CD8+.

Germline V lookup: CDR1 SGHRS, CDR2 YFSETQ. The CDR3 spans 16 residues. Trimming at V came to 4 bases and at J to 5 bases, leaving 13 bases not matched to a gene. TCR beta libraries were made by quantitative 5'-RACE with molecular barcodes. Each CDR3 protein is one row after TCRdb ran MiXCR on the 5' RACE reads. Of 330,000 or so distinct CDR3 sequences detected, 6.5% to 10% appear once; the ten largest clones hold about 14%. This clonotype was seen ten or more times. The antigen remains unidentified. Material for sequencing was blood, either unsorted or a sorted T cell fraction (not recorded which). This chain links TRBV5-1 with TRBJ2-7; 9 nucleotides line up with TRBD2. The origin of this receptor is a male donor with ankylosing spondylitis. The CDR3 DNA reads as TGCGCCAGCAGCCCGTTGCGGGCTAGCGGGGACCACGAGCAGTACTTC. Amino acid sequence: CASSPLRASGDHEQYF.